This T cell receptor beta chain is drawn from a study of T cells after yellow fever vaccination. Making TCR cDNA involved 5'RACE template switching, which added UMIs and a universal primer site. Via MiXCR, TCRdb re-called the 5' RACE reads, giving one row per CDR3 protein. The sample holds approximately 250,000 distinct CDR3 sequences, approximately 6.7% seen once. The V gene's germline CDR1 is SGHNT and CDR2 YYREEE (reference sequence). The J segment lost 3 bases and the V segment lost 1 base, leaving 0 bases of the junction unmatched. There are 15 residues in the CDR3. Study findings and constraints: Only a minor proportion of clonotypes was detected across both CD4 and CD8 compartments.

Concerning this clonotype itself: Its cognate antigen is unknown.

Sequencing was performed on CD4+ T cells sorted from PBMCs, taken on the day of the yellow fever booster vaccination. The clonotype was recovered from a man aged 30 to 45 who received the YFV17D yellow fever vaccine. The chain combines TRBV5-4 with TRBJ2-3; TRBD2 matches at 12 bases. The CDR3: CASSLTSGGTDTQYF. CDR3 sequence (DNA): TGTGCCAGCAGCTTGACTAGCGGGGGGACAGATACGCAGTATTTT.